The 10 T cell receptor beta chains listed next were all sequenced from one sample in a study of blood T cell repertoires in COVID-19. Generated by immunoSEQ multiplex PCR, the TCRdb table keeps only in-frame clones and is missing some. Among around 250,000 clones listed, around 83% were seen once. Sequenced material: peripheral blood. The source of these receptors is a man aged 18-30 years with active or convalescent COVID-19.

For this clone: The sample carries other DNA sequences with the same CDR3. This sequence joins TRBV3-1 (or the pseudogene TRBV3-2) and TRBJ1-5, with D perhaps matching TRBD1 (6 bases). The CDR3 consists of 13 residues. Trimming pared 0 bases from V and 6 bases from J, leaving 6 bases between. CDR1 LGHDT and CDR2 YNNKEL come from the germline V gene (reference sequence). In DNA form, the CDR3 reads TGTGCCAGCAGCCAAGAAGGGGGTCAGCCCCAGCATTTT. Protein product: CASSQEGGQPQHF.

The chain uses TRBV30 and TRBJ2-7; D possibly corresponds to TRBD2 (6 bases). V gave up 3 bases and J gave up 1 base, with 13 bases separating them. The CDR3 extends over 14 amino acids. CDR1 is GTSNPN, CDR2 SVGIG, per germline (reference sequence). CDR3 DNA sequence: TGTGCCTGGAGGGACCGGGACTCGTCCTACGAGCAGTACTTC. It translates to CAWRDRDSSYEQYF.

The chain joins TRBV6-5 to TRBJ1-2; D is ambiguous. The CDR3 has 13 amino acids. Trimming took 5 bases from V and 5 from J, leaving 12 bases between them. Germline CDR1 and CDR2: MNHEY and SVGAGI. In DNA, the CDR3 is TGTGCCAGCAGTCCTGACACCAGATATGGCTACACCTTC. Translating gives CASSPDTRYGYTF.

The rearrangement joins TRBV6-5 to TRBJ1-5; a possible D gene is TRBD1 (5 bases). The CDR3 is 15 residues long. Germline assignment: CDR1 MNHEY and CDR2 SVGAGI. With 7 bases removed from V and 2 bases from J, the gap between germline ends came to 15 bases. The chain's CDR3 is CASTITGMGNQPQHF. The CDR3 DNA follows: TGTGCCAGCACCATAACAGGAATGGGCAATCAGCCCCAGCATTTT.

The chain is built from TRBV19 and TRBJ2-5; 8 nucleotides agree with TRBD1. This CDR3 comprises 15 residues. The trim removed 8 bases at V and 1 base at J, leaving 9 bases unmatched. The germline V gene has CDR1 LNHDA and CDR2 SQIVND (reference sequence). The CDR3 spells CASSGTGDVQETQYF. CDR3 DNA: TGTGCCAGTTCCGGGACAGGAGACGTCCAAGAGACCCAGTACTTC.

This chain links TRBV9 with TRBJ2-1; the match to TRBD2 covers 7 bases. The CDR3 runs 16 residues. The V gene's germline CDR1 is SGDLS and CDR2 YYNGEE. V gave up 0 bases and J gave up 4 bases; unmatched junction bases: 7. CDR3 bases: TGTGCCAGCAGCGTAGGAGGGGCAGCGGGGTACAATGAGCAGTTCTTC. Its protein product is CASSVGGAAGYNEQFF.

The chain uses TRBV4-3 and TRBJ2-5; 11 bases agree with TRBD2. V was clipped by 0 bases and J by 8 bases; unmatched bases: 5. The CDR3 consists of 15 residues. Germline CDR1 reads LGHNA; CDR2 reads YSLEER. The CDR3 DNA reads as TGCGCCAGCAGCCAAGAGGTCCTAGCGGGAGGTACCCAGTACTTC. Its translation: CASSQEVLAGGTQYF.

V usage is TRBV21-1 and J usage is TRBJ2-1; the D call TRBD1 from the table was never checked on the DNA. TRBV21-1 is a pseudogene segment. This CDR3 has 20 residues. The CDR3 nucleotides read TGTGCCAGCAGCAAAGGTACAGGGGGCAATGTACCCGTCCCCTACAATGAGCAGTTCTTC. It codes for CASSKGTGGNVPVPYNEQFF.

CDR3 amino acids: CAISEVGGGKGYTF. CDR3 DNA: TGTGCCATCAGTGAGGTCGGGGGAGGCAAGGGCTACACCTTC. The gene calls are TRBV10-3 and TRBJ1-2, with D maybe TRBD1 (5 bases). In germline, CDR1 is ENHRY, CDR2 SYGVKD. The V gene lost 2 bases and the J gene lost 8 bases, with 15 bases spanning the gap. This CDR3 spans 14 amino acids.

This clone was seen once. This chain uses TRBV2 with TRBJ1-5, with 7 bases identical to TRBD1. V lost 8 bases to trimming and J lost 6 bases; unmatched junction nucleotides: 10. Germline CDR1 reads SNHLY; CDR2 reads FYNNEI. This CDR3 region has 14 residues. The CDR3 sequence is CASHSGQYRQPQHF. CDR3 coding DNA: TGTGCCAGCCATTCGGGACAGTACCGTCAGCCCCAGCATTTT.